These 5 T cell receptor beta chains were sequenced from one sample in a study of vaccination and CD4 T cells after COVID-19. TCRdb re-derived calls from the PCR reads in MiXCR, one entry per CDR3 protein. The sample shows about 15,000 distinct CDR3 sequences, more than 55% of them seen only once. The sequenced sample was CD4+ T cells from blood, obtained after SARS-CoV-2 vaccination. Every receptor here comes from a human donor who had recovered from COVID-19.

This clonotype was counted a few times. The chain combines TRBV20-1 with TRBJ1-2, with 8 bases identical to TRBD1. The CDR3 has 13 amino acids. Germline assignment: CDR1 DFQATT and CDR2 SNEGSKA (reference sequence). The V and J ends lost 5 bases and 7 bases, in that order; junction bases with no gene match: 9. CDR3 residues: CSAGQGGTSGYTF. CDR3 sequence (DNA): TGCAGTGCTGGACAGGGTGGAACCTCTGGCTACACCTTC.

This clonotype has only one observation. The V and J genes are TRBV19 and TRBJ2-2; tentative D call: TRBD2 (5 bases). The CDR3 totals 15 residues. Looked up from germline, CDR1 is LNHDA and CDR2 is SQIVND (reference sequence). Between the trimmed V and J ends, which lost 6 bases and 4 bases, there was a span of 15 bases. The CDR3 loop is CASRSIRGITGELFF. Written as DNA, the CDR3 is TGTGCCAGTAGATCCATCAGAGGGATCACCGGGGAGCTGTTTTTT.

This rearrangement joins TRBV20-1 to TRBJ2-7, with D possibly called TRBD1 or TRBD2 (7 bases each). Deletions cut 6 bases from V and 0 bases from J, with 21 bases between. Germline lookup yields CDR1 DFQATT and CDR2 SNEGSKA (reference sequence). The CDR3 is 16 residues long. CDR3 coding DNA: TGCAGTGCGGACGGGACAGCTGAGCGGGGCTCCTACGAGCAGTACTTC. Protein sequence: CSADGTAERGSYEQYF.

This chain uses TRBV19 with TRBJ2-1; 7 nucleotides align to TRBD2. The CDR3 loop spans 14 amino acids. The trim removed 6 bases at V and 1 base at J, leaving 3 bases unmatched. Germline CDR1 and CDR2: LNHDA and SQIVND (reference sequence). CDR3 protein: CASRPGLSYNEQFF. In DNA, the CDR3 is TGTGCCAGTAGACCGGGACTATCCTACAATGAGCAGTTCTTC.

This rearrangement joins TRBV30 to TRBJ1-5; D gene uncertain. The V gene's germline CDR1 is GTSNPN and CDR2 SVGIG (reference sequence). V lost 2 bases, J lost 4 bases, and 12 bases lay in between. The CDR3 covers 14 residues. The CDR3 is CAWSIGYGNQPQHF. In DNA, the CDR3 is TGTGCCTGGAGTATTGGGTACGGTAATCAGCCCCAGCATTTT.